The clone carrying this TCR beta chain is a singleton in its sample. Its antigen is not known. Amplification used 60 Vbeta primers and 13 Jbeta primers. The repertoire was sequenced with immunoSEQ multiplex PCR; TCRdb's copy has only in-frame clones and lacks some. The sample holds over 100,000 clones, roughly 82% seen once. These data are taken from a study of cytomegalovirus exposure and HLA in healthy donors. Study observations and caveats: In a later analysis, specific HLA alleles were associated with 15,000 to 20,000 TCR beta sequences at a 0.05 false discovery rate.

The V gene's germline CDR1 is SGHTA and CDR2 FQGNSA. With 1 base removed from V and 1 base from J, the gap between germline ends came to 8 bases. This CDR3 contains 16 residues. This sequence joins TRBV7-2 and TRBJ2-6; D unclear. The TCR comes from a man in his forties or fifties in good health and CMV-seropositive. The specimen sequenced was PBMCs. The CDR3 reads CASSLGGRSGANVLTF. The CDR3 bases are TGTGCCAGCAGCTTAGGTGGCAGGTCTGGGGCCAACGTCCTGACTTTC. The full variable domain, rest sourced from reference TRBV7-2 and TRBJ2-6, is GAGVSQSPSNKVTEKGKDVELRCDPISGHTALYWYRQSLGQGLEFLIYFQGNSAPDKSGLPSDRFSAERTGGSVSTLTIQRTQQEDSAVYLCASSLGGRSGANVLTFGAGSRLTVL.